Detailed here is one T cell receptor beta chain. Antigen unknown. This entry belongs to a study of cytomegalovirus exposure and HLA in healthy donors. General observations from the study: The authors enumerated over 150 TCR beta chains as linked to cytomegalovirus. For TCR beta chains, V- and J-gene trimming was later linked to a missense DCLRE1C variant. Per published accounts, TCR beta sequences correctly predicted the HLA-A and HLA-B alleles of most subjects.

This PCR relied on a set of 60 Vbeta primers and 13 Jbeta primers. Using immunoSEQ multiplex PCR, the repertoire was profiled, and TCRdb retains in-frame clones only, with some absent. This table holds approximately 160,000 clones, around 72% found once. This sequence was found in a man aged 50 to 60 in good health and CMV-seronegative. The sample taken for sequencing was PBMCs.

DNA for the CDR3: TGCGCCAGCTACCGGGACAGGGGTGAGACCCAGTACTTC. It translates to CASYRDRGETQYF. The chain combines TRBV5-1 with TRBJ2-5, with TRBD1 matching over 10 bases. CDR1 and CDR2 from the germline V gene are SGHRS and YFSETQ. J was trimmed by 5 bases and V by 7 bases; bases with no gene match: 5. CDR3 length: 13 amino acids.